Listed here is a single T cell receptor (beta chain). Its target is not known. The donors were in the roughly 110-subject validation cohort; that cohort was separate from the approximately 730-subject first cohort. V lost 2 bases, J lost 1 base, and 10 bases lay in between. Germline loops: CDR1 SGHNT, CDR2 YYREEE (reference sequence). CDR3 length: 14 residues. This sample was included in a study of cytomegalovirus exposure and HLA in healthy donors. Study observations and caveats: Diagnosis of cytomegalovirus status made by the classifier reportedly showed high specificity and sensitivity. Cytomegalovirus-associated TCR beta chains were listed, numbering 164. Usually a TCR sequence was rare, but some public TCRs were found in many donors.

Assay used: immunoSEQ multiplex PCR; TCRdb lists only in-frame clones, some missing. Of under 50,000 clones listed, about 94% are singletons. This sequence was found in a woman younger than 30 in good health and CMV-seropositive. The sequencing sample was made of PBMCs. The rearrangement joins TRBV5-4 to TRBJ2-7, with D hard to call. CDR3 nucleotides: TGTGCCAGCAGCTTAGAGGTCAGTTCCTACGAGCAGTACTTC. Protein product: CASSLEVSSYEQYF.